These T cell receptor beta chains were read from a single sample in a study of T-cell memory formation after mild COVID-19. One entry per CDR3 protein, called by TCRdb with MiXCR from the 5' RACE reads. The sample has a few hundred thousand distinct CDR3 sequences; 25% to 30% are singletons. Specimen: PBMCs or a T cell subset sorted from them (not recorded which). The receptors originated from an adult woman who had mild COVID-19 (a few samples of this study predate the infection). Cell type and time point are not known. Each CDR3 is given with its conserved first and last residue. The D gene is left open where the match is weak. Size values are once, few and many counts, or a class for expanded clones, and some rows have none.

clone size: -
D gene: -
V gene: TRBV20-1
J gene: TRBJ1-2
CDR3 DNA: TGCAGTGCCAAGACAGAAAACTATGGCTACACCTTC
CDR3 protein: CSAKTENYGYTF

clone size: -
D gene: -
V gene: TRBV27
J gene: TRBJ1-5
CDR3 DNA: TGTGCCAGCAGTTCCGGACTCAATCAGCCCCAGCATTTT
CDR3 protein: CASSSGLNQPQHF

clone size: -
D gene: TRBD2
V gene: TRBV4-3
J gene: TRBJ2-1
CDR3 DNA: TGCGCCAGCAGAAAGCGGGAGGGAATGGTTGATGAGCAGTTCTTC
CDR3 protein: CASRKREGMVDEQFF

clone size: -
D gene: -
V gene: TRBV7-8
J gene: TRBJ2-5
CDR3 DNA: TGTGCCAGCAGCCTCTTACAGCGACCCCAAGAGACCCAGTACTTC
CDR3 protein: CASSLLQRPQETQYF

clone size: -
D gene: -
V gene: TRBV4-1
J gene: TRBJ1-1
CDR3 DNA: TGCGCCAGCAGCCATAGACCGGGGAAGAACACTGAAGCTTTCTTT
CDR3 protein: CASSHRPGKNTEAFF

clone size: -
D gene: TRBD2
V gene: TRBV7-8
J gene: TRBJ2-1
CDR3 DNA: TGTGCCAGCAGCCAGCAAGCGGGAGGGACGTACAATGAGCAGTTCTTC
CDR3 protein: CASSQQAGGTYNEQFF

clone size: -
D gene: -
V gene: TRBV15
J gene: TRBJ2-7
CDR3 DNA: TGTGCCACCAGCAGAGACGCGTCCTACGAGCAGTACTTC
CDR3 protein: CATSRDASYEQYF

clone size: -
D gene: TRBD2
V gene: TRBV6-6
J gene: TRBJ2-3
CDR3 DNA: TGTGCCAGCAGTTACTACCCTGGGACTAGCGGGGGGGAACAAGATACGCAGTATTTT
CDR3 protein: CASSYYPGTSGGEQDTQYF

clone size: -
D gene: -
V gene: TRBV4-3
J gene: TRBJ2-7
CDR3 DNA: TGCGCCAGCAGCCAAGATACGGGGGCAAGCTCCTACGAGCAGTACTTC
CDR3 protein: CASSQDTGASSYEQYF

clone size: -
D gene: TRBD1
V gene: TRBV7-2
J gene: TRBJ2-7
CDR3 DNA: TGTGCCAGCAGCCCGAGGACAGGTACTAACGAGCAGTACTTC
CDR3 protein: CASSPRTGTNEQYF

clone size: few
D gene: -
V gene: TRBV6-1
J gene: TRBJ2-3
CDR3 DNA: TGTGCCACCCTCTGGGGGCCCACAGATACGCAGTATTTT
CDR3 protein: CATLWGPTDTQYF

clone size: few
D gene: TRBD2
V gene: TRBV7-2
J gene: TRBJ2-2
CDR3 DNA: TGTGCCAGCAGCTTACTAGCGGTTACCGGGGAGCTGTTTTTT
CDR3 protein: CASSLLAVTGELFF

clone size: few
D gene: TRBD2
V gene: TRBV6-5
J gene: TRBJ2-1
CDR3 DNA: TGTGCCAGCTGGACTAGCGGATACAATGAGCAGTTCTTC
CDR3 protein: CASWTSGYNEQFF

clone size: -
D gene: TRBD2
V gene: TRBV7-6
J gene: TRBJ2-1
CDR3 DNA: TGTGCCAGCAGCTCAGGACTAGGGGTCCATGAGCAGTTCTTC
CDR3 protein: CASSSGLGVHEQFF

clone size: few
D gene: TRBD2
V gene: TRBV3-1
J gene: TRBJ2-7
CDR3 DNA: TGTGCCAGCAGCCAAGGCGGGGGAAGGAAGTACTTC
CDR3 protein: CASSQGGGRKYF

clone size: -
D gene: TRBD2
V gene: TRBV20-1
J gene: TRBJ2-7
CDR3 DNA: TGCAGTGGACTAGCGGGGACCTACGAGCAGTACTTC
CDR3 protein: CSGLAGTYEQYF

clone size: few
D gene: -
V gene: TRBV21-1
J gene: TRBJ2-2
CDR3 DNA: TGTGCCAGCAGCAAAGCAAGGAAAGGGACAGACTCGAACACCGGGGAGCTGTTTTTT
CDR3 protein: CASSKARKGTDSNTGELFF

clone size: -
D gene: -
V gene: TRBV7-3
J gene: TRBJ2-6
CDR3 DNA: TGTGCCAGCGGAACCATGACAGGCAGCTCTGGGGCCAACGTCCTGACTTTC
CDR3 protein: CASGTMTGSSGANVLTF

clone size: many
D gene: TRBD1
V gene: TRBV5-1
J gene: TRBJ2-7
CDR3 DNA: TGTGCCAGCAGTCGACAGGGTTACGAGCAGTACTTC
CDR3 protein: CASSRQGYEQYF

clone size: -
D gene: -
V gene: TRBV6-5
J gene: TRBJ2-7
CDR3 DNA: TGTGCCAGCAGTTACGATCGGGGTTCAAACTACGAGCAGTACTTC
CDR3 protein: CASSYDRGSNYEQYF

clone size: few
D gene: -
V gene: TRBV12-3/TRBV12-4
J gene: TRBJ1-2
CDR3 DNA: TGTGCCAGCAGTATCGGACGCGACGGGGGCTACACCTTC
CDR3 protein: CASSIGRDGGYTF

clone size: few
D gene: -
V gene: TRBV7-9
J gene: TRBJ1-5
CDR3 DNA: TGTGCCAGCAGCTTGGGCATGTATAGCAATCAGCCCCAGCATTTT
CDR3 protein: CASSLGMYSNQPQHF

clone size: few
D gene: -
V gene: TRBV7-9
J gene: TRBJ1-1
CDR3 DNA: TGTGCCAGCAGCTCCGAACGGCAGAACACTGAAGCTTTCTTT
CDR3 protein: CASSSERQNTEAFF

clone size: few
D gene: -
V gene: TRBV7-9
J gene: TRBJ2-5
CDR3 DNA: TGTGCCAGCAGCCCCCAGGGAGTGCGGGAGACCCAGTACTTC
CDR3 protein: CASSPQGVRETQYF

clone size: few
D gene: TRBD1
V gene: TRBV5-1
J gene: TRBJ1-2
CDR3 DNA: TGCGCCAGCAGCTCAATGACAGGGGGGGATGGCTACACCTTC
CDR3 protein: CASSSMTGGDGYTF

clone size: -
D gene: -
V gene: TRBV12-5
J gene: TRBJ1-6
CDR3 DNA: TGTGCTAGTGGTACACAGGGAAGCGGTTCACCCCTCCACTTT
CDR3 protein: CASGTQGSGSPLHF

clone size: few
D gene: -
V gene: TRBV5-1
J gene: TRBJ2-2
CDR3 DNA: TGCGCCAGCAACCCATTTAGTGGGCCAGTGACCGGGGAGCTGTTTTTT
CDR3 protein: CASNPFSGPVTGELFF

clone size: few
D gene: -
V gene: TRBV6-1
J gene: TRBJ2-7
CDR3 DNA: TGTGCCAGCAGAGTCTCCGGGAAGGGGTCCTACGAGCAGTACTTC
CDR3 protein: CASRVSGKGSYEQYF

clone size: -
D gene: -
V gene: TRBV6-2/TRBV6-3
J gene: TRBJ2-7
CDR3 DNA: TGTGCCAGCAGTTACTCGATTAAGGCCAGAACGGGCGGAGTCGATTCCTACGAGCAGTACTTC
CDR3 protein: CASSYSIKARTGGVDSYEQYF

clone size: -
D gene: TRBD2
V gene: TRBV7-9
J gene: TRBJ2-5
CDR3 DNA: TGTGCCAGCAGCGTCTCACTAGCGGGAGTGAAGGAGACCCAGTACTTC
CDR3 protein: CASSVSLAGVKETQYF

clone size: -
D gene: -
V gene: TRBV5-1
J gene: TRBJ2-1
CDR3 DNA: TGCGCCAGCGCCCCGGATACTGCTAATGAGCAGTTCTTC
CDR3 protein: CASAPDTANEQFF

clone size: few
D gene: -
V gene: TRBV30
J gene: TRBJ1-1
CDR3 DNA: TGTGCCTGGAGGTCCAGGGGCCCAGCTGAAGCTTTCTTT
CDR3 protein: CAWRSRGPAEAFF

clone size: -
D gene: -
V gene: TRBV29-1
J gene: TRBJ2-5
CDR3 DNA: TGCAGCGTTGGGGAGAGGGGGTTTACGGAGACCCAGTACTTC
CDR3 protein: CSVGERGFTETQYF

clone size: few
D gene: TRBD1
V gene: TRBV5-4
J gene: TRBJ2-5
CDR3 DNA: TGTGCCAGCACCTTGGCAGGTAGCACAGGGGTAGAGACCCAGTACTTC
CDR3 protein: CASTLAGSTGVETQYF

clone size: few
D gene: -
V gene: TRBV30
J gene: TRBJ2-2
CDR3 DNA: TGTGCCTGGACCGCCGCCGAGGGTACTTACACCGGGGAGCTGTTTTTT
CDR3 protein: CAWTAAEGTYTGELFF

clone size: -
D gene: -
V gene: TRBV5-1
J gene: TRBJ2-1
CDR3 DNA: TGCGCCAGCAGCTTGGATACGGGGAAGCAGTTCTTC
CDR3 protein: CASSLDTGKQFF

clone size: few
D gene: TRBD1
V gene: TRBV10-3
J gene: TRBJ2-3
CDR3 DNA: TGTGCCATCGGTGTCAGGGGGCCAGATACGCAGTATTTT
CDR3 protein: CAIGVRGPDTQYF

clone size: -
D gene: -
V gene: TRBV5-6
J gene: TRBJ1-2
CDR3 DNA: TGTGCCAGCAGCTTGGAAAGACTTAACTATGGCTACACCTTC
CDR3 protein: CASSLERLNYGYTF

clone size: -
D gene: TRBD2
V gene: TRBV5-1
J gene: TRBJ2-1
CDR3 DNA: TGCGCCAGCGCGAGACTAGCGGGACAGACGAGATCCTACAATGAGCAGTTCTTC
CDR3 protein: CASARLAGQTRSYNEQFF

clone size: -
D gene: -
V gene: TRBV6-5
J gene: TRBJ1-5
CDR3 DNA: TGTGCCAGCAGTGAACAGGGCAATCAGCCCCAGCATTTT
CDR3 protein: CASSEQGNQPQHF

clone size: -
D gene: -
V gene: TRBV21-1
J gene: TRBJ1-5
CDR3 DNA: TGTGCCAGCAGCAAAGGTCCGCGGAGCAATCAGCCCCAGCATTTT
CDR3 protein: CASSKGPRSNQPQHF

clone size: few
D gene: TRBD1
V gene: TRBV6-2/TRBV6-3
J gene: TRBJ2-3
CDR3 DNA: TGTGCCAGCAGTTACCGAGCCCGGGACAGGGCAGCAGATACGCAGTATTTT
CDR3 protein: CASSYRARDRAADTQYF

clone size: -
D gene: -
V gene: TRBV7-2
J gene: TRBJ2-3
CDR3 DNA: TGTGCCAGCAGCTGGCGGGACAGCACTAGCACAGATACGCAGTATTTT
CDR3 protein: CASSWRDSTSTDTQYF

clone size: -
D gene: TRBD1
V gene: TRBV4-1
J gene: TRBJ1-1
CDR3 DNA: TGCGCCAGCAGCCACGGACAGGGGGCGGACACTGAAGCTTTCTTT
CDR3 protein: CASSHGQGADTEAFF

clone size: -
D gene: -
V gene: TRBV7-2
J gene: TRBJ2-3
CDR3 DNA: TGTGCCAGCAGCTTAGTGACGGGGTCCGCAGATACGCAGTATTTT
CDR3 protein: CASSLVTGSADTQYF

clone size: -
D gene: TRBD1
V gene: TRBV6-5
J gene: TRBJ1-1
CDR3 DNA: TGTGCCAGCAGTTACCAGGGGGGTTATAACACTGAAGCTTTCTTT
CDR3 protein: CASSYQGGYNTEAFF

clone size: many
D gene: -
V gene: TRBV25-1
J gene: TRBJ2-7
CDR3 DNA: TGTGCCAGCAGTGGGGGCTTGGCTAACTTGGTGAGCTCCTACGAGCAGTACTTC
CDR3 protein: CASSGGLANLVSSYEQYF

clone size: few
D gene: -
V gene: TRBV15
J gene: TRBJ2-5
CDR3 DNA: TGTGCCACCAGCAGAGATTTAGCGGCAGAGACCCAGTACTTC
CDR3 protein: CATSRDLAAETQYF

clone size: -
D gene: TRBD1
V gene: TRBV6-5
J gene: TRBJ2-7
CDR3 DNA: TGTGCCAGCAGTAAATACACCGGGACAGGGTCCTACGAGCAGTACTTC
CDR3 protein: CASSKYTGTGSYEQYF